This TCR beta chain was captured in a study of blood T cell repertoires in COVID-19. Study-wide background: Acute and convalescent COVID-19 specimens originated in the United States, Italy and Spain. T cells, B-cell-depleted T cells, or PBMCs supplied cDNA or gDNA.

Original data processing: Reference gene primer amplification gave estimated nucleated cell counts. TCRdb's table, derived via immunoSEQ multiplex PCR, lists solely in-frame clones and lacks some. V and J calls and clone size are those listed in that table; D and trimming were worked out from the DNA. The profile covers about 82,000 clones, with about four fifths appearing a single time and around 13% taken by the ten largest. The sequence derives from a woman aged 40 to 49 with active or convalescent COVID-19. Sequenced: peripheral blood.

For the CDR3, the DNA is TGCGCCAGCAGCCAAGAATTTGGACAGCCCTTTTCACCCCTCCACTTT. The encoded protein is CASSQEFGQPFSPLHF. The chain is built from TRBV4-1 and TRBJ1-6; tentative D call: TRBD1 (6 bases). This CDR3 spans 16 amino acids. Germline loops: CDR1 MGHRA, CDR2 YSYEKL. V lost 0 bases and J 9 bases, leaving 15 bases between the germline ends.